This entry describes one TCR beta chain. Those who served as multiple sclerosis controls were treatment-naive patients with stable or active relapsing-remitting disease. This sample is part of a study of CD8 T cells in Susac syndrome. The CDR3 consists of 15 residues. Trimming removed 2 bases from V and 6 bases from J, with 14 bases in between. Germline CDR1 reads MNHEY; CDR2 reads SMNVEV (reference sequence). RNA, at roughly 0.45 to 1 ug, was reverse transcribed with random hexamers. With immunoSEQ multiplex PCR, TCR beta CDR3 was amplified across 54 Vbeta and 13 Jbeta. TCRdb reanalysed the immunoSEQ multiplex PCR reads using MiXCR and keeps one entry per CDR3 protein. The top ten hold about 0.11% of the sample, which has about 280,000 distinct CDR3 sequences, about 85% seen once.

The chain carries TRBV27 and TRBJ2-4; D might be TRBD2 (5 bases). The receptor comes from a human donor with multiple sclerosis. The specimen sequenced was CD8+ T cells from PBMCs. CDR3 DNA sequence: TGTGCCAGCAGTTTAAATCCCAGCCGGGGAAACATTCAGTACTTC. Translation: CASSLNPSRGNIQYF.